What follows are 14 T cell receptor beta chains derived from one specimen sequenced in a study of blood T cell repertoires in COVID-19. Libraries were prepared by immunoSEQ multiplex PCR; TCRdb keeps only in-frame clonotypes and omits some of them. The sample has approximately 470,000 clones; roughly 88% are singletons. The sample consisted of peripheral blood. These receptor sequences come from a human donor in a cohort sampled during active COVID-19.

The V call is TRBV3-1 (or the pseudogene TRBV3-2), the J call TRBJ2-5, with 7 bases matching TRBD1. The CDR3 length is 13 residues. The ends lost 4 bases at V and 2 bases at J; junction bases unmatched: 1. Germline V gene sequence: CDR1 LGHDT, CDR2 YNNKEL (reference sequence). As DNA, the CDR3 is TGTGCCAGCAGCCGACAGGGACAAGAGACCCAGTACTTC. This gives the protein CASSRQGQETQYF.

On this clone itself: One end of the junction does not line up with germline, which may come from a read error. This chain connects TRBV4-3 to TRBJ2-2; TRBD2 matches at 8 bases. This CDR3 contains 13 residues. Germline values: CDR1 LGHNA, CDR2 YSLEER. CDR3 loop: CARSRGGSGELFF. The DNA of the CDR3 is TGCGCCCGCAGCCGGGGGGGTTCCGGGGAGCTGTTTTTT.

The gene calls are TRBV29-1 and TRBJ1-2; no clear D. V gave up 5 bases and J gave up 2 bases, with 6 bases separating them. The CDR3 runs 11 residues. Looked up from germline, CDR1 is SQVTM and CDR2 is ANQGSEA. The CDR3 DNA reads as TGCAGCGTTACAAAAAACTATGGCTACACCTTC. Translation: CSVTKNYGYTF.

The CDR3 DNA reads TGTGCCATCAACCCAAGTGGAGGGCTTGGAGGCTACACCTTC. Protein sequence: CAINPSGGLGGYTF. This sequence joins TRBV10-3 and TRBJ1-2, with D hard to call. With 7 bases removed from V and 8 bases from J, the gap between germline ends came to 20 bases. The CDR3 runs 14 residues. Germline values: CDR1 ENHRY, CDR2 SYGVKD.

This clone came up once. J is TRBJ1-2 and V is TRBV27, with TRBD1 matching 12 bases. The CDR3 has 16 residues. J was trimmed by 2 bases and V by 2 bases; bases with no gene match: 3. Germline values: CDR1 MNHEY, CDR2 SMNVEV (reference sequence). Here the CDR3 reads CASSLRGTGGNYGYTF. The CDR3 region has the DNA TGTGCCAGCAGTTTAAGGGGGACAGGGGGCAACTATGGCTACACCTTC.

This chain uses TRBV6-5 with TRBJ2-1; D ambiguous. V lost 6 bases to trimming and J lost 5 bases, with 17 bases between them. The V gene's germline CDR1 is MNHEY and CDR2 SVGAGI. This CDR3 region has 15 residues. CDR3 residues: CASSRQPSANNEQFF. Written as DNA, the CDR3 is TGTGCCAGCAGCCGACAACCCAGTGCGAACAATGAGCAGTTCTTC.

V and J are TRBV5-6 and TRBJ1-1; 8 nucleotides agree with TRBD1. The CDR3 length is 15 residues. With 3 bases clipped from V and 1 base from J, the junction kept 5 bases outside the gene matches. Germline-derived CDR1 and CDR2 are SGHDT and YYEEEE. CDR3 in amino acids: CASSSDRGANTEAFF. The CDR3 DNA follows: TGTGCCAGCAGCTCTGACAGGGGAGCGAACACTGAAGCTTTCTTT.

The rearrangement joins TRBV28 to TRBJ2-7; perhaps TRBD1 as D (6 bases). The V and J ends lost 2 bases and 8 bases respectively, with 10 bases between them. CDR1 is MDHEN and CDR2 is SYDVKM in the germline V gene. The CDR3 consists of 12 residues. CDR3 sequence reads: CASSLQGMKQYF. For the CDR3, the DNA is TGTGCCAGCAGTTTACAGGGGATGAAGCAGTACTTC. Full variable domain (remainder filled in from reference TRBV28 and TRBJ2-7): DVKVTQSSRYLVKRTGEKVFLECVQDMDHENMFWYRQDPGLGLRLIYFSYDVKMKEKGDIPEGYSVSREKKERFSLILESASTNQTSMYLCASSLQGMKQYFGPGTRLTVT.

This chain connects TRBV4-1 to TRBJ1-1; 8 nucleotides line up with TRBD1. V lost 4 bases, J lost 1 base, and 11 bases stayed unmatched. This CDR3 has 17 residues. CDR1 and CDR2 from the germline V gene are MGHRA and YSYEKL. CDR3 sequence reads: CASSRIGQGGQNTEAFF. CDR3 nucleotides: TGCGCCAGCAGCCGAATCGGACAGGGCGGTCAGAACACTGAAGCTTTCTTT.

This rearrangement joins TRBV6-6 to TRBJ2-7; D is perhaps TRBD1 (6 bases). Trimming took 6 bases from V and 3 from J, leaving 15 bases between them. The CDR3 has 14 residues. Germline V gene lookup returns CDR1 MNHNY and CDR2 SVGAGI (reference sequence). The CDR3 DNA reads TGTGCCAGCAGGGAGTCGACAGGACACTACGAGCAGTACTTC. This codes for CASRESTGHYEQYF.

This chain links TRBV5-8 with TRBJ2-5, with 15 positions matching TRBD2. The CDR3 totals 17 residues. Germline V gives CDR1 SGHTS, CDR2 YDEGEE. V lost 0 bases to trimming and J lost 3 bases; unmatched junction nucleotides: 3. In DNA form, the CDR3 reads TGTGCCAGCAGCTTGGGGTGGACTAGCGGGAGGGAAGAGACCCAGTACTTC. It encodes CASSLGWTSGREETQYF.

This clone was counted at least ten times. The J gene is TRBJ1-2, the V gene TRBV5-4, with D maybe TRBD1 (5 bases). The CDR3 loop spans 15 amino acids. V was pared by 9 bases and J by 1 base, with 19 bases between. Germline CDR1 is SGHNT and CDR2 is YYREEE (reference sequence). CDR3 sequence (DNA): TGTGCCACCTCCTCCCCCAGGGCCTTTAACTATGGCTACACCTTC. This gives the protein CATSSPRAFNYGYTF.

The chain has TRBV5-1 and TRBJ1-1, with 9 bases lining up with TRBD1. Trimming cost V 4 bases and J 4 bases; bases outside gene matches: 5. The germline gives CDR1 SGHRS, CDR2 YFSETQ. The CDR3 is made up of 14 amino acids. The CDR3 region is CASSVGQGGTEAFF. The CDR3 region has the DNA TGCGCCAGCAGCGTGGGACAGGGCGGCACTGAAGCTTTCTTT.

V gene TRBV24-1 combines with J gene TRBJ2-1; possibly TRBD2 for D (5 bases). V lost 0 bases and J 1 base, leaving 9 bases between the germline ends. Germline V gene data show CDR1 as KGHDR and CDR2 as SFDVKD. This CDR3 contains 16 residues. The CDR3 bases are TGTGCCACCAGTGATTTGACCGGGGAGTCCTACAATGAGCAGTTCTTC. It specifies CATSDLTGESYNEQFF.